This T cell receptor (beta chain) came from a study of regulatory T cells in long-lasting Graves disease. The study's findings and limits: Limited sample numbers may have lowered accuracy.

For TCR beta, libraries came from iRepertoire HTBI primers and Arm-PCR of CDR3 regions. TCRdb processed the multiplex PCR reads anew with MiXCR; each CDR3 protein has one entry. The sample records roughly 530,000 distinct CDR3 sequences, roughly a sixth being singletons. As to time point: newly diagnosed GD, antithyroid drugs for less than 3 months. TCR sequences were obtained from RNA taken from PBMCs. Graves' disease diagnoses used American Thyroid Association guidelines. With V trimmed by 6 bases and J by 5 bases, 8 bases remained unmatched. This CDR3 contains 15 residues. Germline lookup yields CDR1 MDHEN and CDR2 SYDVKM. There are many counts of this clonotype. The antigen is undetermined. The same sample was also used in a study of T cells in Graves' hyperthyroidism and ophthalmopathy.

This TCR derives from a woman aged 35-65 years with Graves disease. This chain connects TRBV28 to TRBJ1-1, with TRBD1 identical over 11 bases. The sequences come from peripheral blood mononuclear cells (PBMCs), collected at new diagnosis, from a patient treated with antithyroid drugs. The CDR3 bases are TGTGCCAGCAGGACTTTGGGACAGGGGGAAACTGAAGCTTTCTTT. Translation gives CASRTLGQGETEAFF.